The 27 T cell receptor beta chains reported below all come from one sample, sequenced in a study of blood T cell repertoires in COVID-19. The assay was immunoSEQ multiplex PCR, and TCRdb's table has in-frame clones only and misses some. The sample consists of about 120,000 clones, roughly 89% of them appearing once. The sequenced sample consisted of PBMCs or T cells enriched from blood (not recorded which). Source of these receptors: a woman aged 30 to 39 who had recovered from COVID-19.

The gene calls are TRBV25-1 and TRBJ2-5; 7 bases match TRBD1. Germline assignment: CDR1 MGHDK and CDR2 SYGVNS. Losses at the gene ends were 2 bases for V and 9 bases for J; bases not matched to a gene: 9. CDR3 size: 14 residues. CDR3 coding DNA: TGTGCCAGCAGTGAAATGGGCAGGGGGTACGCCCAGTACTTC. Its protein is CASSEMGRGYAQYF.

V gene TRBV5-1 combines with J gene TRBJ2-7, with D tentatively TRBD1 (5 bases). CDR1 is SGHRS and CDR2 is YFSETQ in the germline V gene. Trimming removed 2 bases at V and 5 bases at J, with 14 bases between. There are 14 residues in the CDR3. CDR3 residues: CASSLNTGIDEQYF. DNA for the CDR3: TGCGCCAGCAGCTTAAATACAGGTATCGACGAGCAGTACTTC.

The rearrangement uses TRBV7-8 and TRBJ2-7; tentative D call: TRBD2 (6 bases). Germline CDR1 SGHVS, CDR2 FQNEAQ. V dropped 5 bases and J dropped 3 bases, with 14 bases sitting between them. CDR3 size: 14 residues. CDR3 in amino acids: CASSLQTSRYEQYF. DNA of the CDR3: TGTGCCAGCAGCCTCCAGACTAGTCGCTACGAGCAGTACTTC. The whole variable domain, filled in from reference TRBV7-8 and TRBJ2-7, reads GAGVSQSPRYKVAKRGQDVALRCDPISGHVSLFWYQQALGQGPEFLTYFQNEAQLDKSGLPSDRFFAERPEGSVSTLKIQRTQQEDSAVYLCASSLQTSRYEQYFGPGTRLTVT.

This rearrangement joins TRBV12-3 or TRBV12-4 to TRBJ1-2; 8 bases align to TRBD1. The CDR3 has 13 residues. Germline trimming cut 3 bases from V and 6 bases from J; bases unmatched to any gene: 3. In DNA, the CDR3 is TGTGCCAGCAGTTTTAGGACAGGGAATGGCTACACCTTC. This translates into CASSFRTGNGYTF.

This CDR3 is CASSQGPVAGRPTDTQYF. Written as DNA, the CDR3 is TGTGCCAGCAGCCAAGGGCCCGTGGCAGGGAGGCCCACAGATACGCAGTATTTT. The chain uses TRBV14 and TRBJ2-3; the D gene is possibly TRBD2 (6 bases). The CDR3 length is 18 residues. Per germline, CDR1 SGHDN and CDR2 FVKESK. V was clipped by 1 base and J by 2 bases, with 19 bases between them.

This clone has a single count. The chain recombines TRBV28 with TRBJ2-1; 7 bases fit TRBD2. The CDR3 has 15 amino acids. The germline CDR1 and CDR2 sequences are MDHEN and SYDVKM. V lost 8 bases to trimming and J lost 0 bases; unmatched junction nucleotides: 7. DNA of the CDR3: TGTGCCAGCGTCCGGGGCGGGAGCTCCTACAATGAGCAGTTCTTC. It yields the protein CASVRGGSSYNEQFF.

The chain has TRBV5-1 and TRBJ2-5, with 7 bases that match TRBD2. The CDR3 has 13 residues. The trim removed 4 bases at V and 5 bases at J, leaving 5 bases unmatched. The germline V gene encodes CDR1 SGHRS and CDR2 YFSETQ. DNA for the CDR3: TGCGCCAGCAGCCGTGGGGGGGTGGAGACCCAGTACTTC. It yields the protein CASSRGGVETQYF.

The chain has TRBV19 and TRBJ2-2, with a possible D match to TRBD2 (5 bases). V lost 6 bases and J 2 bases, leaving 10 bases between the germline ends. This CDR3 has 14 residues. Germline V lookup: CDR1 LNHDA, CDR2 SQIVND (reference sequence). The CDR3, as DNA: TGTGCCAGTAGCCCGGGATTAAACACCGGGGAGCTGTTTTTT. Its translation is CASSPGLNTGELFF.

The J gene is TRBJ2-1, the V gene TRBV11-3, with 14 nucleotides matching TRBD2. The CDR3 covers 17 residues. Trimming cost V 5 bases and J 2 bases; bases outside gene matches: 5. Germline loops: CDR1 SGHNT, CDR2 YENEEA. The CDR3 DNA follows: TGTGCCAGCAGCCCGGGACTAGCGGGAGCAGCCTACAATGAGCAGTTCTTC. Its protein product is CASSPGLAGAAYNEQFF.

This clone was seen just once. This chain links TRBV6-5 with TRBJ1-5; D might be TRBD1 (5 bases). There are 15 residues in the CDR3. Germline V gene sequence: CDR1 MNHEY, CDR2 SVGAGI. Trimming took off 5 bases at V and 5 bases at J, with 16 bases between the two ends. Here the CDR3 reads CASSPQTASYQPQHF. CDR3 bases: TGTGCCAGCAGTCCGCAGACAGCGTCCTATCAGCCCCAGCATTTT.

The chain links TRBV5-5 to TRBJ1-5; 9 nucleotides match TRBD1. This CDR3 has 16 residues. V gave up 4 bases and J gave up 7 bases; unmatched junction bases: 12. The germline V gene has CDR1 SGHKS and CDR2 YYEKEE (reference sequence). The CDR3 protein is CASSPFTGGGPQPQHF. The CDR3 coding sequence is TGTGCCAGCAGCCCGTTTACAGGGGGCGGTCCCCAGCCCCAGCATTTT.

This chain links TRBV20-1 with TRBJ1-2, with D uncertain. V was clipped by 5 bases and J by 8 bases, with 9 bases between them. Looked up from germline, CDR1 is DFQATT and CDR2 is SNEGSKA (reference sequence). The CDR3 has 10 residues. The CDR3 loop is CSAPRGGYTF. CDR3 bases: TGCAGTGCTCCACGGGGAGGCTACACCTTC.

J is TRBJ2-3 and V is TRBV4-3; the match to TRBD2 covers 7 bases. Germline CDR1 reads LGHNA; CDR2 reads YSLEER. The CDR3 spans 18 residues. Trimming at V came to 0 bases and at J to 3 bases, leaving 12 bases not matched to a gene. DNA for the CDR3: TGCGCCAGCAGCCAAGAAGGACTAGGGCGGGAAGTAACAGATACGCAGTATTTT. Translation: CASSQEGLGREVTDTQYF.

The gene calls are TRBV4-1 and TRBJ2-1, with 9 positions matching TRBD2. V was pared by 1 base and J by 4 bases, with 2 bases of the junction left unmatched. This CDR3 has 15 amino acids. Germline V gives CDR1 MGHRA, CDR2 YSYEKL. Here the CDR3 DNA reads TGCGCCAGCAGCCAAGGACTAGCGGATTACAATGAGCAGTTCTTC. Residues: CASSQGLADYNEQFF.

The CDR3 nucleotides read TGTGCCAGCTCACCAGCCTTACAGGGGGCTGAGACCCAGTACTTC. As protein: CASSPALQGAETQYF. The V gene is TRBV18, the J gene TRBJ2-5; 9 positions agree with TRBD1. Germline V gene sequence: CDR1 KGHSH, CDR2 LQKENI. Trimming cost V 2 bases and J 5 bases; bases outside gene matches: 6. The CDR3 is made up of 15 amino acids.

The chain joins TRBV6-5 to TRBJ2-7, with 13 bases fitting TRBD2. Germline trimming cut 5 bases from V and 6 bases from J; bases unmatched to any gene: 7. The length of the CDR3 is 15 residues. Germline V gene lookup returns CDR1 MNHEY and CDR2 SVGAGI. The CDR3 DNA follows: TGTGCCAGCAGTCCTGGACTAGCGGGAGTACGCGAGCAGTACTTC. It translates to CASSPGLAGVREQYF.

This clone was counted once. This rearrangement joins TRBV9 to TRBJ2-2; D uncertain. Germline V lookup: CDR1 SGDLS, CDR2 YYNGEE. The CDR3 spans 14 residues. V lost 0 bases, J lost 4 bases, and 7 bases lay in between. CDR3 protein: CASSVGPFTGELFF. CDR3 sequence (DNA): TGTGCCAGCAGCGTAGGTCCCTTCACCGGGGAGCTGTTTTTT.

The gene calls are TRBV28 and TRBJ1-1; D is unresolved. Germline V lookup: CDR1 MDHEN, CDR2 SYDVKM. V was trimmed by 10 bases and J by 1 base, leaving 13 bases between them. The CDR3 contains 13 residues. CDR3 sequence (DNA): TGTGCCACGACTAGAGCTCCGAACACTGAAGCTTTCTTT. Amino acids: CATTRAPNTEAFF.

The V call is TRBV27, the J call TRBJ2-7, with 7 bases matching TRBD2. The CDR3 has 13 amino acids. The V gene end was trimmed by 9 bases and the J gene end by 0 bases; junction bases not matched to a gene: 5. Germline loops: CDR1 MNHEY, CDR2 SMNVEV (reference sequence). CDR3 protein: CASGGGSSYEQYF. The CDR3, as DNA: TGTGCCAGTGGGGGGGGGTCCTCCTACGAGCAGTACTTC.

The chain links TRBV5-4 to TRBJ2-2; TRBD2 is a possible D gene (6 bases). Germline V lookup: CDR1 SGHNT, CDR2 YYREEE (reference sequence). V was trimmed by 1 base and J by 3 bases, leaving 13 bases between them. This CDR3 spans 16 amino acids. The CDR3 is CASSLFVGSDTGELFF. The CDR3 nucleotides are TGTGCCAGCAGCTTGTTCGTCGGGAGCGACACCGGGGAGCTGTTTTTT.

CDR3 protein: CASSLVGGGADTQYF. CDR3 DNA sequence: TGTGCCAGCAGCTTAGTGGGCGGGGGGGCAGATACGCAGTATTTT. The chain uses TRBV7-2 and TRBJ2-3; TRBD2 aligns across 9 bases. Germline assignment: CDR1 SGHTA and CDR2 FQGNSA. This CDR3 is 15 amino acids long. The junction had 3 bases not matched to a gene; V was cut back by 1 base and J by 4 bases. The variable domain in full, completed from reference TRBV7-2 and TRBJ2-3, reads GAGVSQSPSNKVTEKGKDVELRCDPISGHTALYWYRQSLGQGLEFLIYFQGNSAPDKSGLPSDRFSAERTGGSVSTLTIQRTQQEDSAVYLCASSLVGGGADTQYFGPGTRLTVL.

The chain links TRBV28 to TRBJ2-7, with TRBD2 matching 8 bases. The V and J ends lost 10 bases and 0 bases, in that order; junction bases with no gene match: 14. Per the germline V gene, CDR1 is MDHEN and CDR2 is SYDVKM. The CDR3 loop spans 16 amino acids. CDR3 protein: CATLSLLAASSYEQYF. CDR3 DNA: TGTGCCACCCTCTCCTTACTAGCGGCAAGCTCCTACGAGCAGTACTTC.

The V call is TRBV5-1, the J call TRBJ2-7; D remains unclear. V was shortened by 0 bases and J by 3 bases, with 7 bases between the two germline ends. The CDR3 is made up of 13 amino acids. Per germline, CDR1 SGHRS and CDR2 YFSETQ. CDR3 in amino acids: CASSLGRYYEQYF. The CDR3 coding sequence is TGCGCCAGCAGCTTGGGTCGGTACTACGAGCAGTACTTC.

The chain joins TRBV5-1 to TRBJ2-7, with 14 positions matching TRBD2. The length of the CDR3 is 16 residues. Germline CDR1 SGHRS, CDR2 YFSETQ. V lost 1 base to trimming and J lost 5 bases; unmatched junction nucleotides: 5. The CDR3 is CASSLLGTSGSHEQYF. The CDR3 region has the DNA TGCGCCAGCAGCTTGTTAGGGACTAGCGGGAGTCACGAGCAGTACTTC. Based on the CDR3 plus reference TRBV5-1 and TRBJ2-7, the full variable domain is KAGVTQTPRYLIKTRGQQVTLSCSPISGHRSVSWYQQTPGQGLQFLFEYFSETQRNKGNFPGRFSGRQFSNSRSEMNVSTLELGDSALYLCASSLLGTSGSHEQYFGPGTRLTVT.

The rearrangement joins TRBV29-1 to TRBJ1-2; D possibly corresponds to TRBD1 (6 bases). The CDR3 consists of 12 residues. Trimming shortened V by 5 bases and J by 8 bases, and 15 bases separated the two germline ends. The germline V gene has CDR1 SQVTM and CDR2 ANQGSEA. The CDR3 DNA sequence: TGCAGCGTTTGGGGGCCAATAGGCGGCTACACCTTC. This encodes CSVWGPIGGYTF. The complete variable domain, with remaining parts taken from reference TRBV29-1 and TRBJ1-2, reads SAVISQKPSRDICQRGTSLTIQCQVDSQVTMMFWYRQQPGQSLTLIATANQGSEATYESGFVIDKFPISRPNLTFSTLTVSNMSPEDSSIYLCSVWGPIGGYTFGSGTRLTVV.

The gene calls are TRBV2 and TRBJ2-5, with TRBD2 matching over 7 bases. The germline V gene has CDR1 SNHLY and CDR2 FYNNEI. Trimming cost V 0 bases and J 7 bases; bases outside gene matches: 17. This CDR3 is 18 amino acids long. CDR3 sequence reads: CASSEAPRLAVVGGTQYF. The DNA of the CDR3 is TGTGCCAGCAGTGAAGCCCCTCGCCTAGCGGTAGTAGGCGGGACCCAGTACTTC. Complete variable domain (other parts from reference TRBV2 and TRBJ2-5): EPEVTQTPSHQVTQMGQEVILRCVPISNHLYFYWYRQILGQKVEFLVSFYNNEISEKSEIFDDQFSVERPDGSNFTLKIRSTKLEDSAMYFCASSEAPRLAVVGGTQYFGPGTRLLVL.

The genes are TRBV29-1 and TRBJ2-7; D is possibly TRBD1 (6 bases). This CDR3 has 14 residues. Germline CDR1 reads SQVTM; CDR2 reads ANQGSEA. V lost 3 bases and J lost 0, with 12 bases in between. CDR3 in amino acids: CSVEGRGISYEQYF. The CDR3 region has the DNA TGCAGCGTTGAGGGCAGGGGAATCTCCTACGAGCAGTACTTC.